Following are 23 T cell receptor beta chains from one sample sequenced in a study of cytomegalovirus exposure and HLA in healthy donors. PCR was performed using 60 Vbeta and 13 Jbeta primers. Assay used: immunoSEQ multiplex PCR; TCRdb lists only in-frame clones, some missing. The sample has about 160,000 clones, about 65% seen once; the top ten hold 4% to 5.5%. Sample: PBMCs. These receptor sequences come from a woman younger than 30 in good health and CMV-seropositive.

The chain couples TRBV6-6 to TRBJ2-7; TRBD2 matches at 15 bases. CDR3 length equals 15 residues. From germline, CDR1 is MNHNY and CDR2 SVGAGI (reference sequence). DNA of the CDR3: TGTGCCAGCAGTTACATAGGACTAGCGGGAGGGCCGCTCTCTGTC. This gives the protein CASSYIGLAGGPLSV.

CDR3 protein: CASRPGQLSYNEQFF. The CDR3 nucleotides are TGTGCCAGCAGACCGGGACAGCTCTCCTACAATGAGCAGTTCTTC. The rearrangement joins TRBV6-1 to TRBJ2-1; 7 nucleotides line up with TRBD1. The V and J ends lost 6 bases and 0 bases, in that order; junction bases with no gene match: 5. Germline values: CDR1 MNHNS, CDR2 SASEGT. The CDR3 consists of 15 residues.

As regards this clone: This same CDR3 is encoded by further DNA sequences in the sample. V and J are TRBV30 and TRBJ1-5; D is possibly TRBD1 (5 bases). The CDR3 runs 13 residues. V was clipped by 1 base and J by 1 base, with 5 bases between them. Germline V CDR1 and CDR2: GTSNPN, SVGIG (reference sequence). The CDR3 spells CAWSAGSNQPQHF. The DNA of the CDR3 is TGTGCCTGGAGTGCAGGGAGCAATCAGCCCCAGCATTTT.

The gene calls are TRBV4-2 and TRBJ2-1; the match to TRBD2 covers 8 bases. With V trimmed by 2 bases and J by 7 bases, 7 bases remained unmatched. CDR1 is LGHNA and CDR2 is YNFKEQ in the germline V gene. The CDR3 is 15 amino acids. Written as DNA, the CDR3 is TGTGCCAGCAGCCAATTCGGGGGGGCCATAAATGAGCAGTTCTTC. This gives the protein CASSQFGGAINEQFF.

The chain couples TRBV6-6 to TRBJ2-7; D gene uncertain. CDR3 size: 14 residues. The germline V gene has CDR1 MNHNY and CDR2 SVGAGI (reference sequence). V gave up 7 bases and J gave up 0 bases, with 13 bases separating them. The CDR3 loop reads CASTTEKISYEQYF. The CDR3, as DNA: TGTGCCAGCACCACAGAAAAGATCTCCTACGAGCAGTACTTC.

This clone showed up just a few times. The chain links TRBV13 to TRBJ1-2; TRBD1 matches at 8 bases. CDR3 length: 14 amino acids. The V gene's germline CDR1 is PRHDT and CDR2 FYEKMQ (reference sequence). V shed 1 base and J 5 bases; nucleotides not matched to a gene: 3. The CDR3 here is CASSLDRGSYGYTF. For the CDR3, the DNA is TGTGCCAGCAGCTTAGACAGGGGGTCTTATGGCTACACCTTC.

The V and J genes are TRBV7-2 and TRBJ2-1, with D possibly matching TRBD2 (6 bases). V shed 2 bases and J shed 6 bases, with 17 bases lying between them. Germline V CDR1 and CDR2: SGHTA, FQGNSA. The CDR3 extends over 16 amino acids. CDR3 coding DNA: TGTGCCAGCAGCTTAACTCCTGCCCGGCGGGGCAATGAGCAGTTCTTC. It encodes CASSLTPARRGNEQFF.

This clone was recorded only once. The chain couples TRBV9 to TRBJ2-2; no clear D. The germline V and J ends were trimmed by 0 bases and 3 bases, with 12 bases remaining between them. This CDR3 has 16 residues. Germline V gene data show CDR1 as SGDLS and CDR2 as YYNGEE. This CDR3 is CASSVEAEPDTGELFF. The DNA of the CDR3 is TGTGCCAGCAGCGTAGAGGCGGAGCCTGACACCGGGGAGCTGTTTTTT.

The V call is TRBV7-9, the J call TRBJ2-1; D possibly corresponds to TRBD1 (5 bases). CDR3 length equals 15 residues. V was trimmed by 1 base and J by 6 bases, leaving 13 bases between them. Germline CDR1 SEHNR, CDR2 FQNEAQ (reference sequence). In DNA, the CDR3 is TGTGCCAGCAGCTTAGATAGGTTTAGGGGCAATGAGCAGTTCTTC. Amino acid sequence: CASSLDRFRGNEQFF.

This chain uses TRBV10-2 with TRBJ1-1, with D unclear. V was pared by 6 bases and J by 2 bases, with 10 bases between. This CDR3 spans 13 amino acids. Germline CDR1 is WSHSY and CDR2 is SAAADI. In DNA, the CDR3 is TGCGCCAGCAGAACCGGGAGAAACACTGAAGCTTTCTTT. This translates into CASRTGRNTEAFF.

The chain links TRBV7-3 to TRBJ2-3; 7 bases align to TRBD2. The germline gives CDR1 SGHTA, CDR2 FQGTGA. The length of the CDR3 is 15 residues. With V trimmed by 1 base and J by 6 bases, 7 bases remained unmatched. CDR3 coding DNA: TGTGCCAGCAGCTTAATGGCGGGAGAGGGTGATACGCAGTATTTT. Its translation is CASSLMAGEGDTQYF.

V is TRBV7-9 and J is TRBJ2-7; no clear D. With 1 base removed from V and 3 bases from J, the gap between germline ends came to 4 bases. The germline CDR1 and CDR2 sequences are SEHNR and FQNEAQ (reference sequence). The CDR3 contains 12 residues. The CDR3 is CASSLGSYEQYF. The CDR3 coding sequence is TGTGCCAGCAGCTTAGGCAGCTACGAGCAGTACTTC.

This chain links TRBV28 with TRBJ2-2; 8 nucleotides agree with TRBD2. Germline V gives CDR1 MDHEN, CDR2 SYDVKM. The CDR3 covers 16 residues. The V segment lost 5 bases and the J segment 5 bases; nucleotides outside the gene matches: 10. CDR3 residues: CASSPSGSVRTGELFF. The CDR3, as DNA: TGTGCCAGCAGTCCCAGCGGGAGCGTCCGTACCGGGGAGCTGTTTTTT.

V and J are TRBV6-6 and TRBJ2-3, with D hard to call. V dropped 5 bases and J dropped 6 bases, with 15 bases sitting between them. This CDR3 region has 14 residues. Per the germline V gene, CDR1 is MNHNY and CDR2 is SVGAGI (reference sequence). This CDR3 is CASSPPVGLDTQYF. CDR3 DNA: TGTGCCAGCAGTCCACCCGTCGGGTTGGATACGCAGTATTTT.

The rearrangement joins TRBV5-1 to TRBJ2-1, with D possibly TRBD2 on 5 matching bases. The length of the CDR3 is 14 residues. The V end lost 5 bases, the J end lost 6 bases, and 15 bases lay between the germline ends. Looked up from germline, CDR1 is SGHRS and CDR2 is YFSETQ. CDR3 sequence reads: CASRPAGVGNEQFF. The CDR3 DNA sequence: TGCGCCAGCAGGCCAGCCGGGGTGGGCAATGAGCAGTTCTTC.

The rearrangement joins TRBV28 to TRBJ2-7; maybe TRBD2 (6 bases). Trimming took 9 bases from V and 5 from J, leaving 26 bases between them. Germline loops: CDR1 MDHEN, CDR2 SYDVKM. The CDR3 contains 16 residues. The CDR3 is CASGGMGGPGLHEQYF. The DNA for the CDR3 is TGTGCCAGTGGGGGGATGGGAGGTCCAGGGCTCCACGAGCAGTACTTC.

V is TRBV27 and J is TRBJ2-7; D may be TRBD1 (6 bases). This CDR3 spans 14 amino acids. V lost 5 bases to trimming and J lost 4 bases, with 15 bases between them. Germline CDR1 is MNHEY and CDR2 is SMNVEV (reference sequence). CDR3: CASSPTGVLYEQYF. The DNA for the CDR3 is TGTGCCAGCAGTCCGACAGGAGTACTTTACGAGCAGTACTTC.

This clone was seen a handful of times. The chain joins TRBV5-1 to TRBJ2-2; D is ambiguous. The CDR3 totals 15 residues. From germline, CDR1 is SGHRS and CDR2 YFSETQ. V lost 1 base to trimming and J lost 6 bases, with 13 bases between them. The CDR3 here is CASSLTVISAGELFF. CDR3 in DNA: TGCGCCAGCAGCTTGACGGTAATCTCGGCCGGGGAGCTGTTTTTT.

The chain uses TRBV28 and TRBJ2-5; 11 bases line up with TRBD2. The J call may be in error: the DNA end matches TRBJ2-7 better. Germline CDR1 MDHEN, CDR2 SYDVKM. The CDR3 is 17 residues long. The CDR3 protein is CASSLPYPTSGMYEQYF. The DNA of the CDR3 is TGTGCCAGCAGTTTACCCTACCCGACTAGCGGGATGTACGAGCAGTACTTC.

The genes are TRBV4-2 and TRBJ1-1; possible D gene TRBD1, 6 bases. Trimming stripped 2 bases from V and 0 bases from J, with 10 bases between. The CDR3 extends over 15 amino acids. Germline V gene data show CDR1 as LGHNA and CDR2 as YNFKEQ. Here the CDR3 reads CASSQNRALNTEAFF. CDR3 nucleotides: TGTGCCAGCAGCCAAAACAGGGCTTTGAACACTGAAGCTTTCTTT.

The CDR3 region is CASTVGGHGYTF. The CDR3 bases are TGCGCCAGCACAGTTGGGGGCCATGGCTACACCTTC. This chain links TRBV5-1 with TRBJ1-2; perhaps TRBD1 as D (6 bases). The germline CDR1 and CDR2 sequences are SGHRS and YFSETQ. V dropped 6 bases and J dropped 6 bases, with 12 bases sitting between them. The CDR3 sequence is 12 residues long.

In this sample, this clone turned up a few times. V is TRBV6-6 and J is TRBJ2-7, with TRBD1 as a possible D gene (6 bases). Germline V gene data show CDR1 as MNHNY and CDR2 as SVGAGI (reference sequence). The CDR3 totals 16 residues. Trimming left V 7 bases short and J 4 bases short, with 23 bases between. CDR3 in amino acids: CASITQESRGPYEQYF. The DNA for the CDR3 is TGTGCCAGCATCACGCAGGAGAGCAGGGGCCCTTACGAGCAGTACTTC.

The sample holds one count of this clone. J is TRBJ2-1 and V is TRBV4-3; D possibly corresponds to TRBD2 (5 bases). Germline CDR1 reads LGHNA; CDR2 reads YSLEER. V shed 0 bases and J shed 8 bases, with 14 bases lying between them. The CDR3 covers 15 residues. In DNA form, the CDR3 reads TGCGCCAGCAGCCAAGATGGGCGAGGGATTGATGAGCAGTTCTTC. Translated: CASSQDGRGIDEQFF.